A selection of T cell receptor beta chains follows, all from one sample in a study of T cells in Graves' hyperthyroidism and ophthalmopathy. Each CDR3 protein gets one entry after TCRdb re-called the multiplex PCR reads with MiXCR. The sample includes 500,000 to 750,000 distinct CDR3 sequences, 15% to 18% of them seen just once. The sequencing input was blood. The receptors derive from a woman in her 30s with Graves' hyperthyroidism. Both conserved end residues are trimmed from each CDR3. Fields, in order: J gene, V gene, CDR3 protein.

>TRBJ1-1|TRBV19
ASRDQRNTEAF
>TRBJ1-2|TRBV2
ASVWGNSQNYGYT
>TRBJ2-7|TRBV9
ASSPRTAPYEQY
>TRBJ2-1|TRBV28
ASTYRNNEQF
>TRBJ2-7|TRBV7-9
ASSSLRSGTVSSYEQY
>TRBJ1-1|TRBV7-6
ASSLAGDRVEAF
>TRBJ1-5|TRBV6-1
ASSEAYGQPQH
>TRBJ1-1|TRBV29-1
SHEGQLNTEAF
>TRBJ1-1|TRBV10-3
ATRQGINTEAF
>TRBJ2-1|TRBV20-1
SANSGGWTSGSSYNEQF
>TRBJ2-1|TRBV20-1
SARDAGTGMNVQF
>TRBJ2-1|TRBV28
ASSPTSGRAILYNEQF
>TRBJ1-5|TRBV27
ASSLGTGYNQPQH
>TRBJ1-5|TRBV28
ASSSQAHGISGGNQPQH
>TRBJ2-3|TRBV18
ASSPTNGPTDTQY